This T cell receptor beta chain was found in a study of radiotherapy plus CTLA-4 blockade in lung cancer. Study-wide results and limits: According to reports, early shifts in blood T cell clones, alongside interferon-beta, forecast response most accurately.

Note on this clone: No antigen is known for it.

Profiling relied on immunoSEQ multiplex PCR, and the TCRdb table lists in-frame clones only, not all of them. This sample carries tens of thousands of clones, under 80% of them seen once, and the ten largest clones take around 4%. Germline V lookup: CDR1 SGHRS, CDR2 YFSETQ. The CDR3 totals 13 residues. V trimming: 3 bases; J trimming: 4 bases; junction bases outside the gene matches: 4. The J gene is TRBJ2-7, the V gene TRBV5-1, with TRBD1 identical over 7 bases. The clonotype was recovered from a human donor with non-small cell lung cancer who had a partial response to radiotherapy plus ipilimumab. Some clones in this sample may be carry-over from other donors' samples. The material sequenced was peripheral blood, taken from a patient treated with radiotherapy plus ipilimumab. In nucleotides, the CDR3 is TGCGCCAGCAGCTCGGGACAGCTGTACGAGCAGTACTTC. This translates into CASSSGQLYEQYF.